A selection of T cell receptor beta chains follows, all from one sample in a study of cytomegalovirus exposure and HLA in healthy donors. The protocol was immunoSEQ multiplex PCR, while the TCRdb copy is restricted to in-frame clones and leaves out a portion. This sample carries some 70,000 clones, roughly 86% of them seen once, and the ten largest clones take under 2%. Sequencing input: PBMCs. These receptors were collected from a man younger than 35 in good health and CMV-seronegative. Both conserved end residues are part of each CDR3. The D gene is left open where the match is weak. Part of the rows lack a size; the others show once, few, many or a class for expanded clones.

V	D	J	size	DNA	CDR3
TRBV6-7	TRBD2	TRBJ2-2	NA	TGTGCCAGCAGTTACCGCCTAATGGCGGGAGGGCCGAACACCGGGGAGCTGTTTTTT	CASSYRLMAGGPNTGELFF
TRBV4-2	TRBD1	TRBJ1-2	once	TGTGCCAGCAGCTCCGGGACAGGGGGCTGGTATGGCTACACCTTC	CASSSGTGGWYGYTF
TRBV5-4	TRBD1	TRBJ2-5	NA	TGTGCCAGCAGCTTGGCTCCAGGGACAGGCGAGACCCAGTACTTC	CASSLAPGTGETQYF
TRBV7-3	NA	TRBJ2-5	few	TGTGCCAGCAGCACTTATGGCGGGACCCAGTACTTC	CASSTYGGTQYF
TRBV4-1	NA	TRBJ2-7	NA	TGCGCCAGCAGCCAAGATCAATTCCCCAACTACGAGCAGTACTTC	CASSQDQFPNYEQYF
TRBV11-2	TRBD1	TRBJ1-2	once	TGTGCCAGCAGCCTAACCGGGACAGGGGGCTTCGGCTATGGCTACACCTTC	CASSLTGTGGFGYGYTF
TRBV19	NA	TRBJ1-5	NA	TGTGCCAGTAAAAACAGGGAATCAAGCAATCAGCCCCAGCATTTT	CASKNRESSNQPQHF
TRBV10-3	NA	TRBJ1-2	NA	TGTGCCATCAACGGGTTTGGCTATGGCTACACCTTC	CAINGFGYGYTF
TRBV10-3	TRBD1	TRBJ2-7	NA	TGTGCCATCAGTGCCGGGACAGGGCAATACGAGCAGTACTTC	CAISAGTGQYEQYF
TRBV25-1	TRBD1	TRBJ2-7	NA	TGTGCCAGCGGGCAGCCGGGACAGGGTTCTCGGGAGCAGTACTTC	CASGQPGQGSREQYF
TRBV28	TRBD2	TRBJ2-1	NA	TGTGCCAGCAGTTTATCCGGGACTAGCTTCTACAATGAGCAGTTCTTC	CASSLSGTSFYNEQFF
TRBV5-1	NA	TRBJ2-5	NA	TGCGCCAGCAGCGTAACAGAATTCTACCAAGAGACCCAGTACTTC	CASSVTEFYQETQYF
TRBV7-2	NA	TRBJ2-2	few	TGTGCCAGCAGCTTAGTCGGCCAGGGAAGAGGACGCACCGGGGAGCTGTTTTTT	CASSLVGQGRGRTGELFF
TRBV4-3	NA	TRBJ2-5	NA	TGCGCCAGCAGCCAGGGCACACAAGAGACCCAGTACTTC	CASSQGTQETQYF
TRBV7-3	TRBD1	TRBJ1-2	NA	TGTGCCAGCAGCCCGGGACAGAACTATGGCTACACCTTC	CASSPGQNYGYTF
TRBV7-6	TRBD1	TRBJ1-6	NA	TGTGCCAGCAGCTTAGCGTCCAGGGGGCCTAATTCACCCCTCCACTTT	CASSLASRGPNSPLHF
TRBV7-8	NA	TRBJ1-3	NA	TGTGCCAGCAGCTTAGCAATAGGGGCTGGAAACACCATATATTTT	CASSLAIGAGNTIYF
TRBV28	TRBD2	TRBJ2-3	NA	TGTGCCAGCAGAGCGGGGGGGCTTACAGATACGCAGTATTTT	CASRAGGLTDTQYF
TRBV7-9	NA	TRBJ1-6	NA	TGTGCCAGCAGCTTGAGCGGGATTAATTCACCCCTCCACTTT	CASSLSGINSPLHF
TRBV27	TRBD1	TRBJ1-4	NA	TGTGCCAGCACCAACCCGGACAGGGGTAATGAAAAACTGTTTTTT	CASTNPDRGNEKLFF
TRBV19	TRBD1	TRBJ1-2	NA	TGTGCCAGTAGTCCCACAGGGGGCTATGGCTACACCTTC	CASSPTGGYGYTF
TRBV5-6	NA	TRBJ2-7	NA	TGTGCCAGCAGCTTGGATTTGTTTCTCTACGAGCAGTACTTC	CASSLDLFLYEQYF
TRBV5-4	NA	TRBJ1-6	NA	TGTGCCAGCAGCTTGGCCCAGGGCGCGTCCTATAATTCACCCCTCCACTTT	CASSLAQGASYNSPLHF
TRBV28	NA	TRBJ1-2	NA	TGTGCCAGCAGTTTTGGTGGGCTCGGTGGCTACACCTTC	CASSFGGLGGYTF
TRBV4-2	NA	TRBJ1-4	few	TGTGCCAGCAGCCCGGGTCTTCGGGAGACCTCTAATGAAAAACTGTTTTTT	CASSPGLRETSNEKLFF
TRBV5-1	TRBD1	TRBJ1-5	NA	TGCGCCAGCAGCTTCGGCCCGGACAGGGGTCTCAATCAGCCCCAGCATTTT	CASSFGPDRGLNQPQHF
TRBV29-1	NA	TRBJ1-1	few	TGCAGCGTTGACCGGGGTCTCACTGAAGCTTTCTTT	CSVDRGLTEAFF
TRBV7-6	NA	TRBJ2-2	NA	TGTGCCAGCAGCCCCCAAGCGGGCCCGACGAACACCGGGGAGCTGTTTTTT	CASSPQAGPTNTGELFF
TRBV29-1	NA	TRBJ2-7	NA	TGCAGCGTTCTCGGACAGCCTAGAGGCGAGCAGTACTTC	CSVLGQPRGEQYF
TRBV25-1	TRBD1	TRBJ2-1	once	TGTGCCAGCAGTGGGACAGGGATATATGAGCAGTTCTTC	CASSGTGIYEQFF
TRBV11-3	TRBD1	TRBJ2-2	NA	TGTGCCAGCAGGGCCGGGACAGGGGGCGAGGAGCTGTTTTTT	CASRAGTGGEELFF
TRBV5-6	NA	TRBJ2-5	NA	TGTGCCAGCAGCTTGGGACACCCCCCAGCCCTCCAAGAGACCCAGTACTTC	CASSLGHPPALQETQYF
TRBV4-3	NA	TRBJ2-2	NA	TGCGCCAGCAGCCAAGGAGCGAACACCGGGGAGCTGTTTTTT	CASSQGANTGELFF
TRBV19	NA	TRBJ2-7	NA	TGTGCCAGTAGTGCCTTTACAGGACAGTCCTACGAGCAGTACTTC	CASSAFTGQSYEQYF
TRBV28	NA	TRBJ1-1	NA	TGTGCCAGCAGCCCTGAGACTCCTACTACTTACATGAACACTGAAGCTTTCTTT	CASSPETPTTYMNTEAFF
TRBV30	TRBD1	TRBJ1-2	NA	TGTGCCTGGAGTGTAACAGGGGGCATCGCCGGCTACACCTTC	CAWSVTGGIAGYTF
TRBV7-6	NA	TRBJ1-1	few	TGTGCCAGCAGCTTCGGACAGACCGAAAGTGGAACTGAAGCTTTCTTT	CASSFGQTESGTEAFF
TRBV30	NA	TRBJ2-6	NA	TGTGCCTGGAGTCCTCTCGAGGGCCGACACTCTGGGGCCAACGTCCTGACTTTC	CAWSPLEGRHSGANVLTF
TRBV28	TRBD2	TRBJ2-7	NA	TGTGCCAGCTTGGAGCGGGATTCCTACGAGCAGTACTTC	CASLERDSYEQYF
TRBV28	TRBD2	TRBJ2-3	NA	TGTGCCAGCAGTTTAGTACTAGCGGGGGGGTGGACAGATACGCAGTATTTT	CASSLVLAGGWTDTQYF
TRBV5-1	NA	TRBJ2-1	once	TGCGCCAGCAGCCCAGGGGTCAATGAGCAGTTCTTC	CASSPGVNEQFF
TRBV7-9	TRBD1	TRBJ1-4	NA	TGTGCCAGCAGCGCCGGGACAGGGATCGACCTCGCTAATGAAAAACTGTTTTTT	CASSAGTGIDLANEKLFF
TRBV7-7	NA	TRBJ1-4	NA	TGTGCTAGCAGCCCAGGAGGGGTAAACGAAAAACTGTTTTTT	CASSPGGVNEKLFF
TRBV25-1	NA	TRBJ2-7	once	TGTGCCAGCAGTCCCGGGAGCTACGAGCAGTACTTC	CASSPGSYEQYF
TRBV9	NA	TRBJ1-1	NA	TGTGCCAGCAGTGCTACCCTGGGGGCGACTGAAGCTTTCTTT	CASSATLGATEAFF
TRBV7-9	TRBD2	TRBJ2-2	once	TGTGCCAGCAGCTTAGCATTGACTAGCGGGGGTGAGAACACCGGGGAGCTGTTTTTT	CASSLALTSGGENTGELFF